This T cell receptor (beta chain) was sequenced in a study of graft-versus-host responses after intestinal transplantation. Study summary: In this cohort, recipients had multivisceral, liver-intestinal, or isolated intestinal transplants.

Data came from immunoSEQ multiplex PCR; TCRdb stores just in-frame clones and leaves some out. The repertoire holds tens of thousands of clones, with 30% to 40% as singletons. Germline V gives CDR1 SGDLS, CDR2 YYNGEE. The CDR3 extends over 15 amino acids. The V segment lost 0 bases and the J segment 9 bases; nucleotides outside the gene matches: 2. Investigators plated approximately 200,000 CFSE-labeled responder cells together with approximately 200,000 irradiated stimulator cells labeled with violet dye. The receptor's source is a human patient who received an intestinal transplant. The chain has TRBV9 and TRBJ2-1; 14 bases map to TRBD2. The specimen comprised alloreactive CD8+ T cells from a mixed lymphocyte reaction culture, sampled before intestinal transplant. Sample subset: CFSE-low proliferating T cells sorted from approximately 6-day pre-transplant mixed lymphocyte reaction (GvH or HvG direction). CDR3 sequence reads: CASSVGGTSGSEQFF. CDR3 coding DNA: TGTGCCAGCAGCGTAGGGGGGACTAGCGGGAGTGAGCAGTTCTTC.